A single sample gave rise to the 7 T cell receptor beta chains below, sequenced in a study of neoadjuvant nivolumab and ipilimumab in lung cancer. The repertoire was sequenced with immunoSEQ multiplex PCR; TCRdb's copy has only in-frame clones and lacks some. Of around 7,500 clones detected, approximately 88% appear once; the ten largest clones hold about 5%. This specimen consisted of tumor tissue, obtained after neoadjuvant nivolumab, alone or with ipilimumab, at or shortly before surgery. Receptors were obtained from an adult with non-small cell lung cancer.

V and J are TRBV7-9 and TRBJ2-1, with D maybe TRBD1 (5 bases). Germline V CDR1 and CDR2: SEHNR, FQNEAQ (reference sequence). Trimming left V 2 bases short and J 5 bases short, with 10 bases between. This CDR3 region has 14 residues. CDR3 bases: TGTGCCAGCAGCTTAAGCGTAGGGGACAATGAGCAGTTCTTC. Translated: CASSLSVGDNEQFF.

CDR3 nucleotide sequence: TGCGCCAGCAGCTTGCTGGGACAGTCCCAAGAGACCCAGTACTTC. Amino acid sequence: CASSLLGQSQETQYF. This sequence joins TRBV5-1 and TRBJ2-5; TRBD1 aligns across 7 bases. This CDR3 has 15 amino acids. Germline V lookup: CDR1 SGHRS, CDR2 YFSETQ. The V gene end was trimmed by 1 base and the J gene end by 1 base; junction bases not matched to a gene: 4. Variable domain in full (rest from reference TRBV5-1 and TRBJ2-5): KAGVTQTPRYLIKTRGQQVTLSCSPISGHRSVSWYQQTPGQGLQFLFEYFSETQRNKGNFPGRFSGRQFSNSRSEMNVSTLELGDSALYLCASSLLGQSQETQYFGPGTRLLVL.

V is TRBV6-4 and J is TRBJ1-4, with TRBD1 identical over 7 bases. Trimming took 6 bases from V and 4 from J; bases not matched to a gene: 5. This CDR3 comprises 14 residues. The germline CDR1 and CDR2 sequences are MRHNA and SNTAGT. The CDR3 is CASSIDRDNEKLFF. For the CDR3, the DNA is TGTGCCAGCAGCATCGACAGGGATAATGAAAAACTGTTTTTT.

CDR3 protein: CATSSPTGYEQYF. The CDR3 nucleotides are TGTGCCACCAGCAGCCCCACGGGCTACGAGCAGTACTTC. J is TRBJ2-7 and V is TRBV15; no clear D gene. Trimming removed 3 bases from V and 3 bases from J, with 9 bases in between. The CDR3 is made up of 13 amino acids. CDR1 LNHNV and CDR2 YYDKDF come from the germline V gene (reference sequence).

This clone was recorded once. The chain joins TRBV9 to TRBJ2-2, with 9 nucleotides matching TRBD1. This CDR3 is 15 amino acids long. Germline CDR1 reads SGDLS; CDR2 reads YYNGEE. Trimming at V came to 2 bases and at J to 7 bases, leaving 6 bases not matched to a gene. The CDR3 region is CASSVRTGEGGELFF. The CDR3 nucleotides are TGTGCCAGCAGCGTCCGGACAGGGGAAGGCGGGGAGCTGTTTTTT.

The chain recombines TRBV5-4 with TRBJ1-2, with D hard to call. The CDR3 contains 13 residues. The germline V gene encodes CDR1 SGHNT and CDR2 YYREEE (reference sequence). Trimming pared 0 bases from V and 7 bases from J, leaving 10 bases between. This CDR3 reads CASSLDGVSGYTF. CDR3 nucleotide sequence: TGTGCCAGCAGCTTGGACGGGGTCAGTGGCTACACCTTC.

This chain joins TRBV6-1 and TRBJ2-7, with D possibly matching TRBD2 (5 bases). Trimming removed 2 bases at V and 7 bases at J, with 12 bases between. CDR1 is MNHNS and CDR2 is SASEGT in the germline V gene. The CDR3 contains 13 residues. CDR3 region: CASSERLRGEQYF. The CDR3 DNA is TGTGCCAGCAGTGAACGGCTTCGAGGGGAGCAGTACTTC.